This T cell receptor beta chain originates from a study of cytomegalovirus exposure and HLA in healthy donors. The study, taken as a whole, reports: A few chains linked to CMV were shown in vitro to be specific for CMV antigens. The authors excluded some V segments, including TRBV6-2 and TRBV6-3, as indistinguishable. Across donors, presence/absence analyses took sequencing depth to be roughly uniform. The productive fraction for most TCR beta V segments was about 87% or about 30% in an earlier analysis.

There are 16 residues in the CDR3. J was trimmed by 1 base and V by 7 bases; bases with no gene match: 8. CDR1 and CDR2 (germline): LNHDA, SQIVND (reference sequence). Primers: 60 Vbeta forward and 13 Jbeta reverse. Sequencing used immunoSEQ multiplex PCR; TCRdb keeps in-frame clones, though not all of them. The sample has 90,000 to 110,000 clones; around three quarters are singletons. Details on this clone: Its antigen is unidentified.

Sequencing was performed on PBMCs. The V call is TRBV19, the J call TRBJ2-5; 11 bases are shared with TRBD2. This sequence originates from a woman in her fifties or sixties in good health and CMV-seropositive. The CDR3 sequence is CASTTSGTSGQETQYF. As DNA, the CDR3 is TGTGCCAGTACTACGTCCGGGACTAGCGGCCAAGAGACCCAGTACTTC.